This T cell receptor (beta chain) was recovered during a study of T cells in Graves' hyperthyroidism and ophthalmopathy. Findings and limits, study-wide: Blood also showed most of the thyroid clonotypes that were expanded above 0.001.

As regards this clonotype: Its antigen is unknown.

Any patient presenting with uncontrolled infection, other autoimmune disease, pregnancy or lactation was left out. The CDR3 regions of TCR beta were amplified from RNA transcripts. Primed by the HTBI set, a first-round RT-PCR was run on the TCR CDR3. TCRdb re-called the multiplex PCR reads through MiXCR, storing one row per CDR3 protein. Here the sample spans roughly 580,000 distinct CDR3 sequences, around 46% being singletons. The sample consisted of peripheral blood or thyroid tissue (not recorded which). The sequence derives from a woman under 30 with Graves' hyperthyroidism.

The CDR3 nucleotides read TGCAGCGTTGAGACTAGCGGCCGGACCCAGTACTTC. Its protein product is CSVETSGRTQYF. V gene TRBV29-1 combines with J gene TRBJ2-5; 9 bases fit TRBD2. Germline assignment: CDR1 SQVTM and CDR2 ANQGSEA. Trimming cost V 3 bases and J 7 bases; bases outside gene matches: 3. This CDR3 contains 12 residues.